Sequencing of this T cell receptor beta chain was carried out in a study of cytomegalovirus exposure and HLA in healthy donors. This PCR relied on a set of 60 Vbeta primers and 13 Jbeta primers. Measured with immunoSEQ multiplex PCR; TCRdb has only the in-frame clones, and not every one. The sample holds 95,000 to 150,000 clones, over 70% seen once. CDR1 and CDR2 from the germline V gene are MNHEY and SMNVEV (reference sequence). Between the trimmed V and J ends, which lost 3 bases and 1 base, there was a span of 10 bases. The CDR3 is 16 residues long. The chain carries TRBV27 and TRBJ2-6; tentative D call: TRBD1 (5 bases). Sequenced material: PBMCs. The clonotype was recovered from a woman aged 40 to 50 in good health and CMV-seronegative. CDR3 region: CASSFGRGSGANVLTF. The CDR3 DNA reads TGTGCCAGCAGTTTCGGAAGGGGTTCTGGGGCCAACGTCCTGACTTTC.